These 24 T cell receptor beta chains were sequenced from one sample in a study of OX40 agonist ivuxolimab in advanced cancers. The table came from immunoSEQ multiplex PCR; TCRdb's copy has only in-frame clones and leaves some out. Of approximately 80,000 clones in the sample, about 92% were seen once. The material was CD4+ or CD8+ T cells sorted from blood, obtained in a trial of the OX40 agonist ivuxolimab. All receptors come from an adult with an advanced solid tumor such as melanoma, head and neck, liver or kidney cancer.

This chain uses TRBV7-8 with TRBJ1-3, with TRBD1 matching over 7 bases. The CDR3 loop spans 16 amino acids. Germline CDR1 SGHVS, CDR2 FQNEAQ. With V trimmed by 1 base and J by 2 bases, 5 bases remained unmatched. The CDR3 here is CASSLDLGGPGNTIYF. In nucleotides, the CDR3 is TGTGCCAGCAGCTTAGATTTAGGGGGCCCTGGAAACACCATATATTTT.

The V call is TRBV30, the J call TRBJ1-1, with 9 positions matching TRBD1. The V and J ends lost 5 bases and 2 bases, in that order; junction bases with no gene match: 6. The CDR3 spans 14 residues. Germline assignment: CDR1 GTSNPN and CDR2 SVGIG (reference sequence). Here the CDR3 reads CAWPGTGRNTEAFF. Here the CDR3 DNA reads TGTGCCTGGCCCGGGACAGGGCGTAACACTGAAGCTTTCTTT. Full variable domain (rest looked up from reference TRBV30 and TRBJ1-1): SQTIHQWPATLVQPVGSPLSLECTVEGTSNPNLYWYRQAAGRGLQLLFYSVGIGQISSEVPQNLSASRPQDRQFILSSKKLLLSDSGFYLCAWPGTGRNTEAFFGQGTRLTVV.

The rearrangement uses TRBV2 and TRBJ2-1, with 8 bases aligning to TRBD2. Trimming at V came to 6 bases and at J to 2 bases, leaving 3 bases not matched to a gene. The germline V gene encodes CDR1 SNHLY and CDR2 FYNNEI. CDR3 length equals 14 residues. The CDR3 DNA follows: TGTGCCAGCAGAATGACTAGCGCCTACAATGAGCAGTTCTTC. As protein: CASRMTSAYNEQFF. Full variable domain (missing parts from reference TRBV2 and TRBJ2-1): EPEVTQTPSHQVTQMGQEVILRCVPISNHLYFYWYRQILGQKVEFLVSFYNNEISEKSEIFDDQFSVERPDGSNFTLKIRSTKLEDSAMYFCASRMTSAYNEQFFGPGTRLTVL.

This chain uses TRBV28 with TRBJ1-1; D unclear. Deletions cut 4 bases from V and 0 bases from J, with 9 bases between. The CDR3 runs 14 residues. Germline V lookup: CDR1 MDHEN, CDR2 SYDVKM. The CDR3 is CASSSGKVNTEAFF. CDR3 DNA sequence: TGTGCCAGCAGTTCGGGTAAGGTGAACACTGAAGCTTTCTTT.

The chain has TRBV6-5 and TRBJ1-2; 7 nucleotides agree with TRBD1. The J segment lost 2 bases and the V segment lost 4 bases, leaving 4 bases of the junction unmatched. The germline V gene encodes CDR1 MNHEY and CDR2 SVGAGI. This CDR3 region has 14 residues. The CDR3 coding sequence is TGTGCCAGCAGTTCTTTGGACAGGAACTATGGCTACACCTTC. Encoded protein: CASSSLDRNYGYTF.

The gene calls are TRBV5-4 and TRBJ2-1, with 13 bases lining up with TRBD2. The J segment lost 10 bases and the V segment lost 2 bases, leaving 6 bases of the junction unmatched. The CDR3 totals 15 residues. CDR1 is SGHNT and CDR2 is YYREEE in the germline V gene (reference sequence). In nucleotides, the CDR3 is TGTGCCAGCAGCTTCCGGACTAGCGGGGGCTTCGAGCAGTTCTTC. Amino acids: CASSFRTSGGFEQFF.

This clone was recorded only once. The V call is TRBV5-1, the J call TRBJ2-2; no clear D gene. CDR3 length: 14 residues. The germline gives CDR1 SGHRS, CDR2 YFSETQ. Trimming cost V 4 bases and J 6 bases, with 13 bases left between them. The CDR3 bases are TGCGCCAGCAGCACAATTGCTGGGCCCGGGGAGCTGTTTTTT. Translated: CASSTIAGPGELFF.

This clone has a single count. This sequence joins TRBV9 and TRBJ2-1, with 16 bases matching TRBD2. Germline-derived CDR1 and CDR2 are SGDLS and YYNGEE. After removal of 3 bases from V and 6 bases from J, the junction contained 12 bases not matched to a gene. The CDR3 runs to 19 residues. The CDR3 DNA reads TGTGCCAGCAGCGCGACACCCGGGACTAGCGGGGGGGCTTCCAATGAGCAGTTCTTC. Residues: CASSATPGTSGGASNEQFF. Filled out from reference TRBV9 and TRBJ2-1, the complete variable domain reads DSGVTQTPKHLITATGQRVTLRCSPRSGDLSVYWYQQSLDQGLQFLIQYYNGEERAKGNILERFSAQQFPDLHSELNLSSLELGDSALYFCASSATPGTSGGASNEQFFGPGTRLTVL.

The genes are TRBV9 and TRBJ2-7; 8 bases fit TRBD1. The CDR3 runs 13 residues. J was trimmed by 4 bases and V by 3 bases; bases with no gene match: 3. CDR1 and CDR2 (germline): SGDLS, YYNGEE. This chain's CDR3 is CASSAQGAYEQYF. The CDR3 coding sequence is TGTGCCAGCAGCGCCCAGGGGGCTTACGAGCAGTACTTC.

This clone was seen only once. The chain is built from TRBV21-1 and TRBJ1-5; the table's TRBD1 call for D was not verified on the DNA. TRBV21-1 is marked as a pseudogene. The CDR3 sequence is 15 residues long. CDR3 nucleotides: TGTGCCAGCACCCCGACAGGGCTTAGCAATCAGCCCCAGCATTTT. As protein: CASTPTGLSNQPQHF.

This chain links TRBV5-6 with TRBJ1-2; maybe TRBD1 (5 bases). This CDR3 is built from 12 residues. Germline values: CDR1 SGHDT, CDR2 YYEEEE. Trimming took off 2 bases at V and 6 bases at J, with 8 bases between the two ends. The CDR3 is CASSFRGNGYTF. The CDR3 DNA follows: TGTGCCAGCAGCTTCCGGGGCAATGGCTACACCTTC. Drawing the rest from reference TRBV5-6 and TRBJ1-2, the complete variable domain is DAGVTQSPTHLIKTRGQQVTLRCSPKSGHDTVSWYQQALGQGPQFIFQYYEEEERQRGNFPDRFSGHQFPNYSSELNVNALLLGDSALYLCASSFRGNGYTFGSGTRLTVV.

This rearrangement joins TRBV29-1 to TRBJ1-1, with D possibly matching TRBD1 (5 bases). The germline V and J ends were trimmed by 3 bases and 6 bases, with 14 bases remaining between them. In germline, CDR1 is SQVTM, CDR2 ANQGSEA. This CDR3 has 13 residues. The CDR3 DNA follows: TGCAGCGTTGAGACCGTCCAGGGTGCTGAAGCTTTCTTT. Translating it yields CSVETVQGAEAFF. Full variable domain (remainder filled in from reference TRBV29-1 and TRBJ1-1): SAVISQKPSRDICQRGTSLTIQCQVDSQVTMMFWYRQQPGQSLTLIATANQGSEATYESGFVIDKFPISRPNLTFSTLTVSNMSPEDSSIYLCSVETVQGAEAFFGQGTRLTVV.

This chain connects TRBV19 to TRBJ2-6; TRBD2 agrees at 11 bases. CDR1 and CDR2 from the germline V gene are LNHDA and SQIVND (reference sequence). The CDR3 totals 16 residues. V gave up 9 bases and J gave up 7 bases; unmatched junction bases: 11. The CDR3 loop reads CASKIAGGSRANVLTF. The CDR3, as DNA: TGTGCCAGCAAGATAGCGGGGGGGTCCCGCGCCAACGTCCTGACTTTC. Complete variable domain (other parts from reference TRBV19 and TRBJ2-6): DGGITQSPKYLFRKEGQNVTLSCEQNLNHDAMYWYRQDPGQGLRLIYYSQIVNDFQKGDIAEGYSVSREKKESFPLTVTSAQKNPTAFYLCASKIAGGSRANVLTFGAGSRLTVL.

The rearrangement joins TRBV6-1 to TRBJ1-1; D unresolved. This CDR3 spans 15 amino acids. Trimming pared 6 bases from V and 5 bases from J, leaving 19 bases between. Germline CDR1 is MNHNS and CDR2 is SASEGT. The CDR3 is CASRAGSLAGTEAFF. CDR3 DNA sequence: TGTGCCAGCAGGGCTGGGAGCTTGGCGGGGACTGAAGCTTTCTTT.

The chain joins TRBV5-1 to TRBJ2-3, with TRBD2 identical over 15 bases. Germline-derived CDR1 and CDR2 are SGHRS and YFSETQ. The CDR3 sequence is 15 residues long. The V segment lost 7 bases and the J segment 5 bases; nucleotides outside the gene matches: 5. This CDR3 reads CASRTSGGAGDTQYF. The DNA of the CDR3 is TGCGCCAGCCGGACTAGCGGGGGGGCAGGAGATACGCAGTATTTT. Together with reference TRBV5-1 and TRBJ2-3, the CDR3 gives the full variable domain: KAGVTQTPRYLIKTRGQQVTLSCSPISGHRSVSWYQQTPGQGLQFLFEYFSETQRNKGNFPGRFSGRQFSNSRSEMNVSTLELGDSALYLCASRTSGGAGDTQYFGPGTRLTVL.

CDR3 bases: TGTGCCAGCAGTTTAGACAGGAGCTCAGTTCCCATTTCACCCCTCCACTTT. It yields the protein CASSLDRSSVPISPLHF. The genes are TRBV27 and TRBJ1-6; D is possibly TRBD1 (6 bases). This CDR3 spans 17 amino acids. Trimming removed 2 bases at V and 9 bases at J, with 20 bases between. Germline V gives CDR1 MNHEY, CDR2 SMNVEV (reference sequence).

The chain combines TRBV9 with TRBJ2-1; 11 nucleotides align to TRBD2. The CDR3 runs 13 residues. V gave up 4 bases and J gave up 9 bases; unmatched junction bases: 3. CDR1 and CDR2 (germline): SGDLS, YYNGEE. CDR3: CASSLGTSGEQFF. CDR3 nucleotides: TGTGCCAGCAGCCTCGGGACTAGCGGTGAGCAGTTCTTC.

This chain links TRBV6-5 with TRBJ1-3; D is ambiguous. Between the trimmed V and J ends, which lost 9 bases and 0 bases, there was a span of 9 bases. This CDR3 comprises 13 residues. The germline CDR1 and CDR2 sequences are MNHEY and SVGAGI. This chain's CDR3 is CASRESSGNTIYF. The CDR3 region has the DNA TGTGCCAGTAGGGAATCCTCTGGAAACACCATATATTTT.

The rearrangement joins TRBV27 to TRBJ2-3; D not resolved. V was cut by 3 bases and J by 2 bases, with 15 bases left in between. The germline V gene has CDR1 MNHEY and CDR2 SMNVEV (reference sequence). The CDR3 runs to 16 residues. DNA of the CDR3: TGTGCCAGCAGTTTTATGCCGGCCCCTTCCACAGATACGCAGTATTTT. Translation: CASSFMPAPSTDTQYF.

The sample holds one count of this clone. The genes are TRBV7-3 and TRBJ1-6; the D gene is possibly TRBD1 (6 bases). Trimming shortened V by 1 base and J by 5 bases, and 12 bases separated the two germline ends. The CDR3 is 16 amino acids. CDR1 and CDR2 (germline): SGHTA, FQGTGA. The CDR3 nucleotides read TGTGCCAGCAGCTTAAGAGGGGGGCCCAATAATTCACCCCTCCACTTT. This gives the protein CASSLRGGPNNSPLHF.

The chain joins TRBV19 to TRBJ1-5; unclear D gene. The germline V and J ends were trimmed by 5 bases and 5 bases, with 10 bases remaining between them. Germline V CDR1 and CDR2: LNHDA, SQIVND (reference sequence). There are 13 residues in the CDR3. The CDR3 spells CASSREPYQPQHF. CDR3 DNA sequence: TGTGCCAGTAGTCGGGAGCCCTATCAGCCCCAGCATTTT.

The V call is TRBV2, the J call TRBJ1-2; possibly TRBD1 for D (5 bases). This CDR3 region has 16 residues. From germline, CDR1 is SNHLY and CDR2 FYNNEI. V was cut by 6 bases and J by 4 bases, with 21 bases left in between. The CDR3 DNA sequence: TGTGCCAGCAGGGCTAATACAGGCCTACAAACCTATGGCTACACCTTC. Amino acids: CASRANTGLQTYGYTF.

The J gene is TRBJ1-4, the V gene TRBV29-1; 8 bases map to TRBD1. Germline assignment: CDR1 SQVTM and CDR2 ANQGSEA. The J segment lost 5 bases and the V segment lost 4 bases, leaving 3 bases of the junction unmatched. The CDR3 extends over 13 amino acids. The CDR3 reads CSVGQGRNEKLFF. Written as DNA, the CDR3 is TGCAGCGTTGGACAGGGGAGAAATGAAAAACTGTTTTTT. The full variable domain, completed using reference TRBV29-1 and TRBJ1-4, is SAVISQKPSRDICQRGTSLTIQCQVDSQVTMMFWYRQQPGQSLTLIATANQGSEATYESGFVIDKFPISRPNLTFSTLTVSNMSPEDSSIYLCSVGQGRNEKLFFGSGTQLSVL.

The chain uses TRBV7-2 and TRBJ2-2, with TRBD2 matching over 14 bases. Germline trimming cut 5 bases from V and 4 bases from J; bases unmatched to any gene: 3. This CDR3 spans 16 amino acids. The germline V gene has CDR1 SGHTA and CDR2 FQGNSA. CDR3 in amino acids: CASSPGLAGGTGELFF. DNA of the CDR3: TGTGCCAGCAGCCCCGGACTAGCGGGGGGCACCGGGGAGCTGTTTTTT.